The next 32 T cell receptor beta chains were all read from a single sample in a study of T-cell memory formation after mild COVID-19. MiXCR, applied by TCRdb to the 5' RACE reads, yields one record per CDR3 protein. The sample records some 150,000 distinct CDR3 sequences, 5.5% to 7% being singletons. Sequencing used PBMCs or a T cell subset sorted from them (not recorded which). These receptors came from an adult woman who had mild COVID-19 (a few samples of this study predate the infection). Cell type and time point are not known.

This clonotype came up many times. This rearrangement joins TRBV6-1 to TRBJ2-1, with D possibly matching TRBD1 (6 bases). Germline CDR1 reads MNHNS; CDR2 reads SASEGT. Between the trimmed V and J ends, which lost 5 bases and 8 bases, there was a span of 16 bases. The CDR3 has 14 amino acids. The CDR3 sequence: CASSSGRGRHEQFF. As DNA, the CDR3 is TGTGCCAGCAGTTCAGGCAGGGGTCGTCATGAGCAGTTCTTC.

In this sample, this clonotype turned up a few times. This chain connects TRBV5-1 to TRBJ2-3; the D is unclear. CDR1 is SGHRS, CDR2 YFSETQ, per germline. The CDR3 is 14 amino acids. Trimming took off 4 bases at V and 0 bases at J, with 9 bases between the two ends. CDR3 coding DNA: TGCGCCAGCAGCCTAAGCGAGAGCACAGATACGCAGTATTTT. This gives the protein CASSLSESTDTQYF.

This clonotype was seen a few times. This sequence joins TRBV5-5 and TRBJ2-3; D is ambiguous. The CDR3 has 14 residues. V lost 4 bases and J lost 1, with 10 bases in between. CDR1 is SGHKS and CDR2 is YYEKEE in the germline V gene (reference sequence). The chain's CDR3 is CASSITPGTDTQYF. CDR3 DNA: TGTGCCAGCAGCATAACTCCAGGCACAGATACGCAGTATTTT.

The chain recombines TRBV30 with TRBJ2-3; 8 nucleotides agree with TRBD1. CDR1 GTSNPN and CDR2 SVGIG come from the germline V gene (reference sequence). The V segment lost 2 bases and the J segment 4 bases; nucleotides outside the gene matches: 5. The CDR3 is 14 amino acids. The DNA for the CDR3 is TGTGCCTGGAGTAGATCGACAGGGGCAGATACGCAGTATTTT. This translates into CAWSRSTGADTQYF.

The rearrangement links TRBV3-1 to TRBJ1-2, with TRBD1 matching 9 bases. Germline CDR1 reads LGHDT; CDR2 reads YNNKEL (reference sequence). The length of the CDR3 is 16 residues. V lost 4 bases and J lost 4; bases outside the gene matches: 10. The CDR3 DNA reads as TGTGCCAGCAGCCCAACCGGCACAGGGGGCCTCTATGGCTACACCTTC. It yields the protein CASSPTGTGGLYGYTF.

This clonotype was counted many times. The chain combines TRBV12-3 or TRBV12-4 with TRBJ2-3; 9 nucleotides line up with TRBD1. V gave up 7 bases and J gave up 7 bases; unmatched junction bases: 9. The CDR3 sequence is 14 residues long. CDR3 sequence reads: CASIPPGQGNTQYF. The CDR3 nucleotides are TGTGCCAGCATTCCCCCGGGACAGGGAAATACGCAGTATTTT.

The chain couples TRBV24-1 to TRBJ2-2; weak D call: TRBD1 (6 bases). The germline V and J ends were trimmed by 4 bases and 5 bases, with 10 bases remaining between them. Germline assignment: CDR1 KGHDR and CDR2 SFDVKD. CDR3 size: 14 residues. CDR3 loop: CATSDLRGTGELFF. The CDR3 DNA is TGTGCCACCAGTGACCTCAGGGGTACCGGGGAGCTGTTTTTT.

This clonotype was detected ten times or more. The chain couples TRBV5-1 to TRBJ2-7, with 9 bases lining up with TRBD1. V gave up 1 base and J gave up 2 bases; unmatched junction bases: 4. The CDR3 runs to 15 residues. CDR1 is SGHRS and CDR2 is YFSETQ in the germline V gene. CDR3 protein: CASSLIGTGTYEQYF. The CDR3 DNA follows: TGCGCCAGCAGCTTGATAGGGACAGGGACCTACGAGCAGTACTTC.

The chain combines TRBV12-3 or TRBV12-4 with TRBJ2-6; TRBD1 matches at 9 bases. CDR3 length: 17 amino acids. Germline trimming cut 5 bases from V and 0 bases from J; bases unmatched to any gene: 5. CDR3 DNA sequence: TGTGCCAGCAGTCCCGGGACAGGGAACTCTGGGGCCAACGTCCTGACTTTC. Protein product: CASSPGTGNSGANVLTF.

This clonotype has at least ten counts. V and J are TRBV30 and TRBJ2-1; D remains unclear. The CDR3 runs to 15 residues. The V gene lost 0 bases and the J gene lost 5 bases, with 14 bases spanning the gap. Germline CDR1 and CDR2: GTSNPN and SVGIG (reference sequence). The CDR3 region has the DNA TGTGCCTGGAGTGTACTCAGGCGCACGAACAATGAGCAGTTCTTC. Translating it yields CAWSVLRRTNNEQFF.

This clonotype has a handful of counts. J is TRBJ2-7 and V is TRBV30; 9 nucleotides line up with TRBD1. The CDR3 runs 13 residues. Germline values: CDR1 GTSNPN, CDR2 SVGIG (reference sequence). V trimming: 3 bases; J trimming: 4 bases; junction bases outside the gene matches: 4. CDR3 sequence (DNA): TGTGCCTGGAGGACAGGGGGAACGTACGAGCAGTACTTC. This gives the protein CAWRTGGTYEQYF.

The chain combines TRBV24-1 with TRBJ1-5; D ambiguous. V was trimmed by 2 bases and J by 0 bases, leaving 7 bases between them. This CDR3 has 15 amino acids. Germline V gene lookup returns CDR1 KGHDR and CDR2 SFDVKD. The CDR3: CATSDSDTSNQPQHF. As DNA, the CDR3 is TGTGCCACCAGTGATTCTGACACTAGCAATCAGCCCCAGCATTTT.

This clonotype was counted between two and nine times. The chain employs TRBV5-4 and TRBJ2-3; D not resolved. The CDR3 contains 15 residues. V lost 4 bases, J lost 0 bases, and 12 bases lay in between. Germline V gene lookup returns CDR1 SGHNT and CDR2 YYREEE (reference sequence). DNA of the CDR3: TGTGCCAGCAGCCTCCTAGGAGCGAGCACAGATACGCAGTATTTT. It translates to CASSLLGASTDTQYF.

The V gene is TRBV29-1, the J gene TRBJ2-7, with no clear D. Trimming took 4 bases from V and 3 from J, leaving 13 bases between them. Germline-derived CDR1 and CDR2 are SQVTM and ANQGSEA. The CDR3 is 13 amino acids. The CDR3 here is CSVGTLQDYEQYF. The CDR3 DNA is TGCAGCGTTGGAACACTCCAGGACTACGAGCAGTACTTC.

The sample holds a few counts of this clonotype. The chain uses TRBV10-3 and TRBJ2-1; D is undetermined. Germline V CDR1 and CDR2: ENHRY, SYGVKD. The CDR3 length is 13 residues. V lost 4 bases, J lost 7 bases, and 11 bases lay in between. Here the CDR3 DNA reads TGTGCCATCAGTGCGGAACTAACGAATGAGCAGTTCTTC. Protein product: CAISAELTNEQFF.

This clonotype was picked up a small number of times. A read error may produce the germline difference seen at one junction end. The chain has TRBV12-3 or TRBV12-4 and TRBJ2-5; the D gene is possibly TRBD2 (5 bases). The CDR3 covers 12 residues. In DNA, the CDR3 is TGTGCCAGCAGTCTAGCTGGAAAGACCCAGTACTTC. It is translated as CASSLAGKTQYF.

The CDR3 protein is CASSRQGNEQYF. CDR3 nucleotides: TGTGCCAGTAGTCGACAGGGAAACGAGCAGTACTTC. The chain recombines TRBV19 with TRBJ2-7; 7 bases agree with TRBD1. The CDR3 spans 12 residues. Germline CDR1 is LNHDA and CDR2 is SQIVND (reference sequence). Unmatched junction bases numbered 3, after V lost 5 bases and J lost 5 bases.

The V gene is TRBV5-1, the J gene TRBJ1-4, with D perhaps TRBD1 (5 bases). V gave up 1 base and J gave up 7 bases, with 11 bases separating them. The CDR3 runs to 14 residues. CDR1 and CDR2 (germline): SGHRS, YFSETQ. CDR3 DNA: TGCGCCAGCAGCTTGCAGCAGGGCAGTGAAAAACTGTTTTTT. This sequence encodes CASSLQQGSEKLFF.

This clonotype was counted only a few times. The genes are TRBV5-5 and TRBJ1-1; D gene uncertain. Trimming took off 1 base at V and 5 bases at J, with 15 bases between the two ends. The CDR3 is made up of 15 amino acids. Germline CDR1 SGHKS, CDR2 YYEKEE (reference sequence). This chain's CDR3 is CASSLRVGTVTEAFF. The DNA of the CDR3 is TGTGCCAGCAGCTTGAGGGTTGGCACGGTGACTGAAGCTTTCTTT.

This clonotype was found many times. The V and J genes are TRBV11-3 and TRBJ2-2, with 9 bases aligning to TRBD2. The germline CDR1 and CDR2 sequences are SGHNT and YENEEA. V dropped 5 bases and J dropped 3; count of bases not matched to a gene: 7. The CDR3 consists of 16 residues. For the CDR3, the DNA is TGTGCCAGCAGCCCAGGGACTAGCATAGACACCGGGGAGCTGTTTTTT. Its translation: CASSPGTSIDTGELFF.

The chain has TRBV7-8 and TRBJ1-4, with TRBD1 as a possible D gene (6 bases). CDR3 size: 13 residues. Trimming shortened V by 6 bases and J by 7 bases, and 12 bases separated the two germline ends. From germline, CDR1 is SGHVS and CDR2 FQNEAQ. CDR3 DNA: TGTGCCAGCAGTCCAGGGGTACGTGAAAAACTGTTTTTT. This gives the protein CASSPGVREKLFF.

The chain recombines TRBV5-1 with TRBJ1-1; TRBD1 aligns across 7 bases. With V trimmed by 7 bases and J by 1 base, 4 bases remained unmatched. The CDR3 spans 13 residues. The V gene's germline CDR1 is SGHRS and CDR2 YFSETQ. In DNA form, the CDR3 reads TGCGCCAGCTTCGGGACAGCGAACACTGAAGCTTTCTTT. Its translation is CASFGTANTEAFF.

This clonotype came up many times. V is TRBV5-1 and J is TRBJ1-1; D gene unclear. CDR1 SGHRS and CDR2 YFSETQ come from the germline V gene. This CDR3 is built from 15 residues. The V gene lost 0 bases and the J gene lost 0 bases, with 9 bases spanning the gap. This CDR3 is CASSLAGRVNTEAFF. In DNA, the CDR3 is TGCGCCAGCAGCTTGGCGGGCAGAGTGAACACTGAAGCTTTCTTT.

The chain couples TRBV3-1 to TRBJ2-3; weak D call: TRBD2 (6 bases). V lost 6 bases and J 0 bases, leaving 16 bases between the germline ends. The CDR3 spans 16 residues. Germline V gives CDR1 LGHDT, CDR2 YNNKEL (reference sequence). The CDR3 DNA sequence: TGTGCCAGCAGAGAGGAAGGGCGGGGAAGCACAGATACGCAGTATTTT. Protein product: CASREEGRGSTDTQYF.

This clonotype was seen many times. This chain joins TRBV12-3 or TRBV12-4 and TRBJ2-4; D remains unclear. This CDR3 spans 14 amino acids. V lost 3 bases and J lost 3, with 9 bases in between. The CDR3 spells CASSFEAVKNIQYF. CDR3 sequence (DNA): TGTGCCAGCAGTTTCGAGGCTGTCAAAAACATTCAGTACTTC.

The genes are TRBV4-1 and TRBJ2-1; 10 bases align to TRBD2. In germline, CDR1 is MGHRA, CDR2 YSYEKL. The CDR3 covers 16 residues. With V trimmed by 3 bases and J by 7 bases, 9 bases remained unmatched. The chain's CDR3 is CASSHPLAGSVNEQFF. CDR3 coding DNA: TGCGCCAGCAGCCATCCACTAGCGGGGAGTGTGAATGAGCAGTTCTTC.

This clonotype was counted only a few times. This CDR3 is CASSGGGPNQPQHF. In DNA form, the CDR3 reads TGTGCCAGCAGTGGGGGAGGGCCGAATCAGCCCCAGCATTTT. V is TRBV2 and J is TRBJ1-5; D ambiguous. This CDR3 has 14 amino acids. Trimming took off 4 bases at V and 4 bases at J, with 11 bases between the two ends. Germline CDR1 SNHLY, CDR2 FYNNEI.

This clonotype occurred many times. The chain has TRBV4-1 and TRBJ2-1; TRBD2 agrees at 10 bases. From germline, CDR1 is MGHRA and CDR2 YSYEKL. V lost 10 bases, J lost 5 bases, and 17 bases stayed unmatched. The CDR3 has 17 amino acids. The CDR3 is CATFGREGLANHNEQFF. Written as DNA, the CDR3 is TGCGCCACCTTTGGCAGGGAGGGACTAGCGAACCACAATGAGCAGTTCTTC.

This clonotype was seen only a few times. The chain couples TRBV7-2 to TRBJ2-7; TRBD2 matches 13 bases. The CDR3 is 18 residues long. Per the germline V gene, CDR1 is SGHTA and CDR2 is FQGNSA. Trimming removed 3 bases from V and 2 bases from J; junction bases left unmatched: 10. The CDR3 sequence: CASSFSRLAGGSAYEQYF. CDR3 nucleotide sequence: TGTGCCAGCAGCTTTAGCCGACTAGCGGGAGGATCGGCCTACGAGCAGTACTTC.

This clonotype was counted many times. This chain joins TRBV29-1 and TRBJ2-3, with 11 bases lining up with TRBD2. Germline CDR1 is SQVTM and CDR2 is ANQGSEA. The CDR3 has 16 residues. V gave up 6 bases and J gave up 5 bases; unmatched junction bases: 13. CDR3 DNA: TGCAGCGTGGCCCCGGGACTAGCGGAGAGTCGAGATACGCAGTATTTT. It is translated as CSVAPGLAESRDTQYF.

Regarding this clonotype: One junction end does not reproduce the germline sequence, and a read error may be involved. V usage is TRBV4-1 and J usage is TRBJ2-6; 10 bases align to TRBD1. Germline CDR1 MGHRA, CDR2 YSYEKL. The CDR3 has 19 residues. CDR3 DNA: TGCGTCAGCAGCCACCGGGACAGGGGACTCTCCCCTGGGGCCAACGTCCTGACTTTC. This encodes CVSSHRDRGLSPGANVLTF.

Worth noting for this clonotype: At one boundary the junction diverges from the germline segment, which might be a read error. The chain couples TRBV12-5 to TRBJ2-7; 11 bases map to TRBD1. Germline V lookup: CDR1 LGHNT, CDR2 FRNRAP. CDR3 size: 14 residues. The CDR3 sequence: CSSARDRGAYEQYF. The DNA for the CDR3 is TGTTCTAGTGCCCGGGACAGGGGGGCCTACGAGCAGTACTTC.